These 4 T cell receptor beta chains were sequenced from one sample in a study of patients and donors after allogeneic stem cell transplantation. TCRdb processed the RT-PCR reads anew with MiXCR; each CDR3 protein has one entry. The sample lists around 240,000 distinct CDR3 sequences; 13% to 15% were seen once. What was sequenced was blood, either unsorted or a sorted T cell fraction (not recorded which). These receptors were obtained from a human donor who was either an allogeneic HSCT recipient or a stem cell or donor lymphocyte infusion donor (not recorded which). It is not recorded whose cells these are; they may come from a transplant donor.

This chain connects TRBV20-1 to TRBJ2-5, with TRBD2 matching 8 bases. Germline CDR1 is DFQATT and CDR2 is SNEGSKA (reference sequence). The J segment lost 5 bases and the V segment lost 3 bases, leaving 2 bases of the junction unmatched. The CDR3 extends over 12 amino acids. The CDR3 sequence is CSARGLEETQYF. In DNA, the CDR3 is TGCAGTGCTAGGGGACTAGAGGAGACCCAGTACTTC.

This clonotype was found a few times. This sequence joins TRBV5-6 and TRBJ2-3; TRBD1 aligns across 7 bases. Germline values: CDR1 SGHDT, CDR2 YYEEEE. CDR3 length: 13 amino acids. Trimming cost V 7 bases and J 7 bases; bases outside gene matches: 9. In DNA form, the CDR3 reads TGTGCCAGCTACCGACAGGGATCAAATACGCAGTATTTT. Amino acids: CASYRQGSNTQYF.

This chain connects TRBV10-3 to TRBJ2-2, with 8 bases lining up with TRBD1. The ends lost 9 bases at V and 0 bases at J; junction bases unmatched: 3. Germline V lookup: CDR1 ENHRY, CDR2 SYGVKD. The CDR3 loop spans 14 amino acids. This CDR3 is CAIRTGPNTGELFF. DNA for the CDR3: TGTGCCATACGGACAGGGCCGAACACCGGGGAGCTGTTTTTT.

The sample holds one count of this clonotype. V is TRBV2 and J is TRBJ2-1; D not certain. There are 15 residues in the CDR3. V was cut by 7 bases and J by 10 bases, with 23 bases left in between. Per germline, CDR1 SNHLY and CDR2 FYNNEI. Written as DNA, the CDR3 is TGTGCCAGCACACCCCCGGACCAAGCCCCCGGGGAGCAGTTCTTC. Translation gives CASTPPDQAPGEQFF.